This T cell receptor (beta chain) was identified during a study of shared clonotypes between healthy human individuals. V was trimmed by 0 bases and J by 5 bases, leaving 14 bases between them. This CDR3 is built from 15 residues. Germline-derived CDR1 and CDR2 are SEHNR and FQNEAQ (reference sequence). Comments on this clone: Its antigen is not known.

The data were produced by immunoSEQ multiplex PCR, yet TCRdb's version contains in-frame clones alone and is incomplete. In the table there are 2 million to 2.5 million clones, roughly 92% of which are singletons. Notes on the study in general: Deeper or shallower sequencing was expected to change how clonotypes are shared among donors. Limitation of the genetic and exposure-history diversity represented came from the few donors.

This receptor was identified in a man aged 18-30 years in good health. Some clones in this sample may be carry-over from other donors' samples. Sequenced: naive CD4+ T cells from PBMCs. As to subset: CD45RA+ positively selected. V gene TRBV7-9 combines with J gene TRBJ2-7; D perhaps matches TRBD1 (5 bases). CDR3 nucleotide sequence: TGTGCCAGCAGCTTAGCCCTAACAGGAAGGAACGAGCAGTACTTC. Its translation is CASSLALTGRNEQYF.